This T cell receptor beta chain was recovered during a study of cytomegalovirus exposure and HLA in healthy donors. The CDR3 spans 15 residues. The germline V gene encodes CDR1 SGHRS and CDR2 YFSETQ. V dropped 5 bases and J dropped 6 bases, with 19 bases sitting between them. Concerning this clone itself: Its cognate antigen is unknown.

Healthy bone marrow donors made up the donors. PCR used 60 Vbeta primers and 13 Jbeta primers. Repertoires were generated with immunoSEQ multiplex PCR, while TCRdb's copy carries only in-frame clones and drops some. The table has about 130,000 clones, 74% seen once. Study-wide findings and caveats: Relative to the approximately 630-donor mean, N-insertions were reportedly fewer in an Asian-associated ancestry cluster in a later analysis. Investigators reported approximately 170 TCR beta chains as tied to cytomegalovirus. In vitro testing confirmed a few CMV-associated chains as specific for CMV antigens.

The chain recombines TRBV5-1 with TRBJ2-3; D ambiguous. The TCR was taken from a woman in her forties or fifties in good health and CMV-seropositive. The sample was PBMCs. CDR3 loop: CASSFAASPGDTQYF. The CDR3 nucleotides are TGCGCCAGCAGTTTCGCGGCGTCTCCTGGGGATACGCAGTATTTT.